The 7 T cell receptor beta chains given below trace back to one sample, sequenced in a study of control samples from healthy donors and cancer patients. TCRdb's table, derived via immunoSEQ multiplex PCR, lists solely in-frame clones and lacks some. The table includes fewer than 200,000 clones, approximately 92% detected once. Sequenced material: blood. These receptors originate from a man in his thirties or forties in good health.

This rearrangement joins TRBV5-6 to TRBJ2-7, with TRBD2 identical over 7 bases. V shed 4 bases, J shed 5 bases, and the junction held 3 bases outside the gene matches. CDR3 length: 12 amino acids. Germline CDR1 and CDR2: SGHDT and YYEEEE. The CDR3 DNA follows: TGTGCCAGCAGCCCGGGGACTAACGAGCAGTACTTC. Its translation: CASSPGTNEQYF. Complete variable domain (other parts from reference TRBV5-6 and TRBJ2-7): DAGVTQSPTHLIKTRGQQVTLRCSPKSGHDTVSWYQQALGQGPQFIFQYYEEEERQRGNFPDRFSGHQFPNYSSELNVNALLLGDSALYLCASSPGTNEQYFGPGTRLTVT.

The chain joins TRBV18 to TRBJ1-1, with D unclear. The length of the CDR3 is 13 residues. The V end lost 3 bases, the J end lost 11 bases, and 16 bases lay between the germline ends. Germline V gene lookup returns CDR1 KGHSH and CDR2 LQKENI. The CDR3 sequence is CASSPRHSEPAFF. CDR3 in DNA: TGTGCCAGCTCACCGAGACATTCCGAGCCGGCTTTCTTT.

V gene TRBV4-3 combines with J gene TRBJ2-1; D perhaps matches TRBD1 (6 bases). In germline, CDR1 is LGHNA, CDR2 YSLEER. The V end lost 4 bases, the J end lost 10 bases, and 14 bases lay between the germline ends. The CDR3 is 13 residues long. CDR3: CASSRQELREQFF. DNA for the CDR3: TGCGCCAGCAGCCGACAGGAGCTTAGGGAGCAGTTCTTC.

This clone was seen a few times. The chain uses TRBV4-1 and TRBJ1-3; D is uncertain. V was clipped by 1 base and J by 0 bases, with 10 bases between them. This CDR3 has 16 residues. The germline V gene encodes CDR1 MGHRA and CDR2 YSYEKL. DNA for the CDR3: TGCGCCAGCAGCCAAGCGTACGGGTTCTCTGGAAACACCATATATTTT. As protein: CASSQAYGFSGNTIYF.

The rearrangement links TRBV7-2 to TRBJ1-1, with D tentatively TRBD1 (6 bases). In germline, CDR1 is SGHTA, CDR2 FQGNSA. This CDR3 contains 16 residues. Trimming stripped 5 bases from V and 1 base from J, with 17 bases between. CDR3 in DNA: TGTGCCAGCAGCAGGCGGGGGGGCCCCTCGAACACTGAAGCTTTCTTT. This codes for CASSRRGGPSNTEAFF.

This CDR3 is CATSDSGTSLTGELFF. Written as DNA, the CDR3 is TGTGCCACCAGTGATTCCGGGACGTCCCTGACCGGGGAGCTGTTTTTT. The gene calls are TRBV24-1 and TRBJ2-2, with D perhaps TRBD1 or TRBD2 (5 bases each). The germline V gene encodes CDR1 KGHDR and CDR2 SFDVKD. Trimming cost V 2 bases and J 5 bases, with 14 bases left between them. The CDR3 is 16 residues long.

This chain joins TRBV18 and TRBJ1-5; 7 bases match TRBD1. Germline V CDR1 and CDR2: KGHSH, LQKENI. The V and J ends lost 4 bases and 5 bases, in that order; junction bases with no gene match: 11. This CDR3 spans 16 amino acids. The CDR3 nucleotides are TGTGCCAGCTCACTCACGACAGGGTCAGGGGATCAGCCCCAGCATTTT. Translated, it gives CASSLTTGSGDQPQHF.